The rows below give T cell receptor beta chains drawn from one sample of a study of blood T cell repertoires in COVID-19. Method: immunoSEQ multiplex PCR; TCRdb's copy keeps in-frame clones and lacks some. Of 90,000 to 120,000 clones listed, around 85% are singletons. Input material: PBMCs or T cells enriched from blood (not recorded which). All receptors derive from a woman between 50 and 59 years old who had recovered from COVID-19. CDR3s include the opening cysteine and the closing phenylalanine or tryptophan. The order of the fields is J gene, V gene, clone size, CDR3 protein. Rows may omit the clone size; those that give it use once, few, many or a size class.

>TRBJ2-7|TRBV2|-
CASRPSGVGEQYF
>TRBJ1-4|TRBV29-1|-
CSVEWTSTNEKLFF
>TRBJ2-1|TRBV5-1|-
CASSLVVGGLKFF
>TRBJ2-7|TRBV12-3/TRBV12-4|-
CASTSTGYEQYF
>TRBJ1-1|TRBV24-1|-
CATSDGAQGAKNTEAFF
>TRBJ2-7|TRBV30|-
CAWSGGSYEQYF
>TRBJ2-1|TRBV6-5|-
CASSYSQVPYNEQFF
>TRBJ2-1|TRBV5-6|-
CASSPSGTSGRHEQFF
>TRBJ1-5|TRBV6-1|few
CASSASWTGGRSGQPQHF
>TRBJ2-5|TRBV9|-
CASSVATLAVETQYF
>TRBJ1-5|TRBV6-5|few
CASRRGQDGQPQHF
>TRBJ2-3|TRBV7-9|-
CASSLASGASTDTQYF
>TRBJ1-6|TRBV27|-
CASRMGQDNSPLHF